This TCR beta chain was captured in a study of regulatory T cells in long-lasting Graves disease. Across the study: Graves' disease counted as persistent after over 5 years of antithyroid drugs with positive TSH receptor antibodies.

Time point of the sample: persistent/refractory GD, antithyroid drugs over 5 years with positive TRAb. Researchers made the TCR library from RNA that was extracted from PBMCs. The authors drew approximately 9 milliliters of peripheral blood into EDTA tubes. The CDR3 has 14 residues. CDR1 is DFQATT, CDR2 SNEGSKA, per germline (reference sequence). V shed 5 bases and J 1 base; nucleotides not matched to a gene: 6. The authors built TCR beta libraries using iRepertoire HTBI primers and Arm-PCR of CDR3 regions. TCRdb used MiXCR to reprocess the multiplex PCR reads, holding one entry per CDR3 protein. The profile shows a few hundred thousand distinct CDR3 sequences, 20% to 25% of them singletons. This clonotype has ten or more counts.

The sequencing here drew on peripheral blood mononuclear cells (PBMCs), taken when the disease was refractory, from a patient treated with antithyroid drugs. This clonotype was obtained from a female donor with Graves disease. The V call is TRBV20-1, the J call TRBJ2-5, with 8 bases identical to TRBD1. For the CDR3, the DNA is TGCAGTGCTCAGTCCCAGGGGGCCCAAGAGACCCAGTACTTC. Translation gives CSAQSQGAQETQYF.